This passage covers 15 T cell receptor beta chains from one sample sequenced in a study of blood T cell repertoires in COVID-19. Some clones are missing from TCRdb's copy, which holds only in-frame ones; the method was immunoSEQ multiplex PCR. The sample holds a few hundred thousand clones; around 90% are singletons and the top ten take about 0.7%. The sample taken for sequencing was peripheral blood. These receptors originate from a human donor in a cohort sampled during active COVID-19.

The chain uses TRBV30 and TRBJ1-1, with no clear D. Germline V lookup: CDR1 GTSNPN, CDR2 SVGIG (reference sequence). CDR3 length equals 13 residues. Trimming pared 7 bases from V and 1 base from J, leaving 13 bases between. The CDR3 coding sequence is TGTGCCTCCGACGGGAAGGGGAACACTGAAGCTTTCTTT. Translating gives CASDGKGNTEAFF.

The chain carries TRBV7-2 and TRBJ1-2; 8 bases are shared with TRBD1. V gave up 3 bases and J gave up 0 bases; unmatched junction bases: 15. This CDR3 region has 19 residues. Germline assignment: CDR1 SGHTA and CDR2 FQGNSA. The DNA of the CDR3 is TGTGCCAGCAGCTTTAGCCCTGGACAGGGCCCCTTACCTAACTATGGCTACACCTTC. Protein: CASSFSPGQGPLPNYGYTF.

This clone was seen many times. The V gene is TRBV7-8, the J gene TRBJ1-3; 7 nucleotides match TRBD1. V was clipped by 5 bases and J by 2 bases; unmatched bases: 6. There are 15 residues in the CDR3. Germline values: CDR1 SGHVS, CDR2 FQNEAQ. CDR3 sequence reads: CASSRTGGPGNTIYF. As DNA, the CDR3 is TGTGCCAGCAGCCGGACAGGAGGACCTGGAAACACCATATATTTT.

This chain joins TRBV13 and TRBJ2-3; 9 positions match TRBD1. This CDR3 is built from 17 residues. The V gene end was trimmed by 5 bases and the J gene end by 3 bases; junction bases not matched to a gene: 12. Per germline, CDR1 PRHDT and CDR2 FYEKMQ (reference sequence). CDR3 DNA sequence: TGTGCCAGCAGCGACGATCTGGGACAGGGAGGAACAGATACGCAGTATTTT. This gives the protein CASSDDLGQGGTDTQYF. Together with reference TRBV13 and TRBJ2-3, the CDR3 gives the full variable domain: AAGVIQSPRHLIKEKRETATLKCYPIPRHDTVYWYQQGPGQDPQFLISFYEKMQSDKGSIPDRFSAQQFSDYHSELNMSSLELGDSALYFCASSDDLGQGGTDTQYFGPGTRLTVL.

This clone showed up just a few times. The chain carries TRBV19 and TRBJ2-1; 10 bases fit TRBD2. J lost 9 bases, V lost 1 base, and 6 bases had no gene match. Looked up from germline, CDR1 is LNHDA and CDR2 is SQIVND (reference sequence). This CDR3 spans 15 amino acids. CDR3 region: CASSIVASGSREQFF. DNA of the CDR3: TGTGCCAGTAGTATAGTGGCTAGCGGGAGTCGTGAGCAGTTCTTC.

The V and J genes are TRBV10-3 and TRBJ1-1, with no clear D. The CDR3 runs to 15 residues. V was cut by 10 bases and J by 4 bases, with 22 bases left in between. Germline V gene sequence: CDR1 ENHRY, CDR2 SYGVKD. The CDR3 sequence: CATSYSRGRGTEAFF. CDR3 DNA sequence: TGTGCCACCTCATACAGCCGGGGAAGAGGCACTGAAGCTTTCTTT.

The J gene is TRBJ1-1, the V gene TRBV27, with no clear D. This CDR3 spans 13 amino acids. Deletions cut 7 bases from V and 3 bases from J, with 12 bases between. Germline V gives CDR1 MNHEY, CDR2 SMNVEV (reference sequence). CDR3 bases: TGTGCCAGCAAAGAGGGCGGGGACACTGAAGCTTTCTTT. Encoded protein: CASKEGGDTEAFF.

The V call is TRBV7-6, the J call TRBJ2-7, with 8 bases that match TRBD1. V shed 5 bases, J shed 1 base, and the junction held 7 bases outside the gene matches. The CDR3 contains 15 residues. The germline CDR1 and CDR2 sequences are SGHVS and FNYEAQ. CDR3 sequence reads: CASSRDRQGSYEQYF. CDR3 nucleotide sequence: TGTGCCAGCAGCCGAGATCGACAGGGGTCCTACGAGCAGTACTTC.

The CDR3 spells CASSDAISSYNEQFF. The CDR3, as DNA: TGTGCCAGCAGTGATGCGATAAGCTCCTACAATGAGCAGTTCTTC. J is TRBJ2-1 and V is TRBV7-2; D is unresolved. V was clipped by 6 bases and J by 0 bases, with 12 bases between them. The CDR3 runs 15 residues. Germline lookup yields CDR1 SGHTA and CDR2 FQGNSA.

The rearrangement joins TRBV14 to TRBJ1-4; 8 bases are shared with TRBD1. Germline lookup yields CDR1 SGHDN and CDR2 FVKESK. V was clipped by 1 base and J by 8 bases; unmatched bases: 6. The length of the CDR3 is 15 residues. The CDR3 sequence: CASSQATGVGEKLFF. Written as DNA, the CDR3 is TGTGCCAGCAGCCAAGCGACAGGGGTCGGAGAAAAACTGTTTTTT.

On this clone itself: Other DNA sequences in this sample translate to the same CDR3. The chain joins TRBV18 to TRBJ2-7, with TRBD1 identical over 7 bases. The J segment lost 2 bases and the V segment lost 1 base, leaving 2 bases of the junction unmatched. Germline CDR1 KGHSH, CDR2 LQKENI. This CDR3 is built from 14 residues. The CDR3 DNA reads TGTGCCAGCTCACCACGGGACAGCACCTACGAGCAGTACTTC. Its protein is CASSPRDSTYEQYF.

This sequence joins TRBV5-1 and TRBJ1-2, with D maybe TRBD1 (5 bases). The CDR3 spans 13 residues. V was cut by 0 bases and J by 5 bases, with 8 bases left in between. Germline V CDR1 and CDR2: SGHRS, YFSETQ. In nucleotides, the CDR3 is TGCGCCAGCAGCTTGGGGTCAGGGTATGGCTACACCTTC. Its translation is CASSLGSGYGYTF. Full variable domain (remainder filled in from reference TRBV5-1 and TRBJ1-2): KAGVTQTPRYLIKTRGQQVTLSCSPISGHRSVSWYQQTPGQGLQFLFEYFSETQRNKGNFPGRFSGRQFSNSRSEMNVSTLELGDSALYLCASSLGSGYGYTFGSGTRLTVV.

In DNA form, the CDR3 reads TGCGCCAGCAGCCAAGGGTCTGCCAGGGGGTATCATCAGCCCCAGCATTTT. Its protein product is CASSQGSARGYHQPQHF. The chain joins TRBV4-1 to TRBJ1-5; 7 bases are shared with TRBD1. The V gene end was trimmed by 1 base and the J gene end by 5 bases; junction bases not matched to a gene: 11. This CDR3 contains 17 residues. CDR1 and CDR2 (germline): MGHRA, YSYEKL.

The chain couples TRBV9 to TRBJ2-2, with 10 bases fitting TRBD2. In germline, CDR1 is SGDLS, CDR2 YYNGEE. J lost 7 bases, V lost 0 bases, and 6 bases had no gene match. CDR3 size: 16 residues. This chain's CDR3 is CASSVAAGGGGGELFF. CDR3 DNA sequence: TGTGCCAGCAGCGTAGCAGCGGGAGGGGGCGGCGGGGAGCTGTTTTTT.

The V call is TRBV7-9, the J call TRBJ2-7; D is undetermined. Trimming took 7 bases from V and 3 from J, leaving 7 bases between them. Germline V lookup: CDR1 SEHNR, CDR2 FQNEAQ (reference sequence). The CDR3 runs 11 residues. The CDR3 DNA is TGTGCCAGCACCCGAGACTACGAGCAGTACTTC. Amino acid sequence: CASTRDYEQYF.